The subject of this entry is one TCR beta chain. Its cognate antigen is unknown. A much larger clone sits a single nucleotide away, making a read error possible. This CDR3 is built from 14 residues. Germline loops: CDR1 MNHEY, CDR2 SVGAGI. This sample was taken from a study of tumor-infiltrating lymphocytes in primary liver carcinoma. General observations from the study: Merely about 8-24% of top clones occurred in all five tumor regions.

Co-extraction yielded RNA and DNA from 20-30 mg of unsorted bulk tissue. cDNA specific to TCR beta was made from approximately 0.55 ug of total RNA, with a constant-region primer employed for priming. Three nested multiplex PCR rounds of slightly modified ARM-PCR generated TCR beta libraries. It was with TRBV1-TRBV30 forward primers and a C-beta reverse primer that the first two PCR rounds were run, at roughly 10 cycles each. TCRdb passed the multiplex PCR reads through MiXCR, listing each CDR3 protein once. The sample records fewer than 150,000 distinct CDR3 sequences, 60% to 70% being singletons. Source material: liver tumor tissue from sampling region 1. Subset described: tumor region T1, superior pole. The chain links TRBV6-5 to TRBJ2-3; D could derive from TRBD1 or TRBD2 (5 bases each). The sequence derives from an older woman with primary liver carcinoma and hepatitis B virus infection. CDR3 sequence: CAGRERDVTDTQYF. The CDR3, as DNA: TGTGCCGGCAGGGAGAGGGACGTAACAGATACGCAGTATTTT.